These 6 T cell receptor beta chains share one sample of origin, sequenced in a study of early T cells in non-severe SARS-CoV-2 infection. TCRdb reprocessed the 5' RACE reads via MiXCR and lists one record per CDR3 protein. Of 45,000 to 60,000 distinct CDR3 sequences detected, approximately 8% appear once; the ten largest clones hold 3% to 4%. The sequencing sample was made of whole blood. All receptors come from an adult who was a healthcare worker with PCR-confirmed SARS-CoV-2 infection or an uninfected control (not recorded which).

This rearrangement joins TRBV28 to TRBJ1-1; D may be TRBD1 (5 bases). Germline lookup yields CDR1 MDHEN and CDR2 SYDVKM. The CDR3 has 14 amino acids. Trimming stripped 5 bases from V and 0 bases from J, with 10 bases between. Written as DNA, the CDR3 is TGTGCCAGCAGTCGGGGGGGTATGAACACTGAAGCTTTCTTT. Translation: CASSRGGMNTEAFF. Complete variable domain (other parts from reference TRBV28 and TRBJ1-1): DVKVTQSSRYLVKRTGEKVFLECVQDMDHENMFWYRQDPGLGLRLIYFSYDVKMKEKGDIPEGYSVSREKKERFSLILESASTNQTSMYLCASSRGGMNTEAFFGQGTRLTVV.

The sample holds a few counts of this clonotype. V gene TRBV7-9 combines with J gene TRBJ2-3, with D uncertain. V was pared by 5 bases and J by 0 bases, with 15 bases between. There are 16 residues in the CDR3. Germline CDR1 and CDR2: SEHNR and FQNEAQ (reference sequence). CDR3 nucleotide sequence: TGTGCCAGCAGCCCCCGATCCCGTGCTAGCACAGATACGCAGTATTTT. Encoded protein: CASSPRSRASTDTQYF.

This clonotype is judged medium-sized. The CDR3 loop is CASMLRGGTEAFF. Written as DNA, the CDR3 is TGTGCCAGCATGCTAAGGGGGGGGACTGAAGCTTTCTTT. The chain uses TRBV6-6 and TRBJ1-1, with a weak D call TRBD1 (6 bases). The CDR3 has 13 residues. The germline CDR1 and CDR2 sequences are MNHNY and SVGAGI (reference sequence). Between the trimmed V and J ends, which lost 7 bases and 5 bases, there was a span of 14 bases.

This clonotype was observed a handful of times. The rearrangement links TRBV4-2 to TRBJ1-2, with 8 bases aligning to TRBD1. The CDR3 contains 15 residues. Germline CDR1 is LGHNA and CDR2 is YNFKEQ. The V segment lost 3 bases and the J segment 5 bases; nucleotides outside the gene matches: 8. Written as DNA, the CDR3 is TGTGCCAGCAGCCATGCCCTTGGGGACAGGTATGGCTACACCTTC. Amino acid sequence: CASSHALGDRYGYTF.

The chain couples TRBV7-9 to TRBJ1-1; D gene ambiguous. Trimming removed 2 bases from V and 5 bases from J, with 3 bases in between. CDR3 length equals 11 residues. CDR1 and CDR2 from the germline V gene are SEHNR and FQNEAQ (reference sequence). The CDR3 here is CASSLITEAFF. The CDR3 coding sequence is TGTGCCAGCAGCTTAATTACTGAAGCTTTCTTT.

This clonotype was seen more than once but under ten times. The chain combines TRBV27 with TRBJ2-7; no definite D call. Germline CDR1 reads MNHEY; CDR2 reads SMNVEV (reference sequence). Trimming took off 6 bases at V and 2 bases at J, with 11 bases between the two ends. The CDR3 is made up of 13 amino acids. CDR3 amino acids: CASSYPGAYEQYF. CDR3 in DNA: TGTGCCAGCAGCTACCCTGGTGCCTACGAGCAGTACTTC.